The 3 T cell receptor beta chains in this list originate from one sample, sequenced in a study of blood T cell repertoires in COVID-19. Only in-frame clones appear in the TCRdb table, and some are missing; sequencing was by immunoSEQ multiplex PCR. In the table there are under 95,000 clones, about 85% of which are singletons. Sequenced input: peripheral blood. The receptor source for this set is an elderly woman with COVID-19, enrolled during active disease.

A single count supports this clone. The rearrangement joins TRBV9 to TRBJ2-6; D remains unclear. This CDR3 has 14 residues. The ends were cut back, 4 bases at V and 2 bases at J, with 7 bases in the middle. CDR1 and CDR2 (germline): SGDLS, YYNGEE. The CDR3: CASSPRTGANVLTF. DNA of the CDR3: TGTGCCAGCAGCCCGAGAACTGGGGCCAACGTCCTGACTTTC.

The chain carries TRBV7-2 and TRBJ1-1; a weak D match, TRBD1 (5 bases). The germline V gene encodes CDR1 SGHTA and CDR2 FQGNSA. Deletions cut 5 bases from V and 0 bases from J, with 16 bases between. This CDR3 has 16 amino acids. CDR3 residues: CASSRNRIPLNTEAFF. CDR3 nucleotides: TGTGCCAGCAGCCGCAACAGGATTCCTTTGAACACTGAAGCTTTCTTT.

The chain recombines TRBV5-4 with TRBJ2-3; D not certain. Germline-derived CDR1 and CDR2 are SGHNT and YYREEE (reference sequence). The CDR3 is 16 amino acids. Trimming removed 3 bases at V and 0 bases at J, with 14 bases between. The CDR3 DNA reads TGTGCCAGCAGCTCGTTACAGATTGCTAGCACAGATACGCAGTATTTT. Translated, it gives CASSSLQIASTDTQYF.